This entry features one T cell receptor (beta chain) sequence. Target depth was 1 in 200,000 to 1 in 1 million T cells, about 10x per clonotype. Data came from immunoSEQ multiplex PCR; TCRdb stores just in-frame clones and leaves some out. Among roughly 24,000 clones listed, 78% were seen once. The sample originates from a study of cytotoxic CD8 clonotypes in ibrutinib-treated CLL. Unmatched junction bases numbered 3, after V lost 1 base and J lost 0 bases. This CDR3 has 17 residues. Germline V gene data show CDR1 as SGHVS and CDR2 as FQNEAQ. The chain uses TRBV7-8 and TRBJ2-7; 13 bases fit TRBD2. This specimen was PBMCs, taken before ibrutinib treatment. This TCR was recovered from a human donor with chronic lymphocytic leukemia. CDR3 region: CASSLGTSGGSSYEQYF. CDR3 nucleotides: TGTGCCAGCAGCTTAGGGACTAGCGGGGGCAGCTCCTACGAGCAGTACTTC.